Listed here are 12 T cell receptor beta chains from one sample, sequenced in a study of a mutant IDH1 vaccine in newly diagnosed glioma. Antigens for these TCRs are unknown. Repertoires were generated with immunoSEQ multiplex PCR, while TCRdb's copy carries only in-frame clones and drops some. The sample holds 45,000 to 60,000 clones, roughly 78% seen once. The time point denotes: week 5, during vaccination. A single vaccine dose contained 300 ug of mutant IDH1 20-mer peptide, and topical imiquimod was used with it. The sample in question was PBMCs, obtained from a glioma patient whose treatment included an IDH1 peptide vaccine. The source is a middle-aged man with glioma.

Only a few counts were recorded for this clone. The CDR3, as DNA: TGTGCCAGTAGTCCGGGGGAAGCTGAAGCTTTCTTT. Its protein product is CASSPGEAEAFF. V usage is TRBV19 and J usage is TRBJ1-1; D might be TRBD1 (5 bases). V was trimmed by 5 bases and J by 6 bases, leaving 10 bases between them. Germline V gene data show CDR1 as LNHDA and CDR2 as SQIVND (reference sequence). CDR3 size: 12 residues.

This clone occurred a few times. This chain joins TRBV5-4 and TRBJ1-1; D unresolved. This CDR3 contains 14 residues. V lost 0 bases, J lost 0 bases, and 6 bases lay in between. The germline V gene has CDR1 SGHNT and CDR2 YYREEE (reference sequence). CDR3 in amino acids: CASSLELVNTEAFF. The CDR3 DNA sequence: TGTGCCAGCAGCTTGGAACTGGTGAACACTGAAGCTTTCTTT.

The rearrangement links TRBV6-6 to TRBJ2-7; possible D gene TRBD1, 5 bases. Germline CDR1 MNHNY, CDR2 SVGAGI (reference sequence). The length of the CDR3 is 14 residues. The germline V and J ends were trimmed by 5 bases and 2 bases, with 13 bases remaining between them. CDR3 sequence reads: CASSPRQPTYEQYF. CDR3 nucleotides: TGTGCCAGCAGTCCGCGACAGCCTACCTACGAGCAGTACTTC.

The chain couples TRBV7-2 to TRBJ2-5; unclear D gene. The V gene's germline CDR1 is SGHTA and CDR2 FQGNSA. Trimming pared 5 bases from V and 4 bases from J, leaving 8 bases between. This CDR3 is built from 12 residues. CDR3: CASSHPRETQYF. For the CDR3, the DNA is TGTGCCAGCAGCCACCCTAGAGAGACCCAGTACTTC.

The genes are TRBV30 and TRBJ2-2, with D perhaps TRBD1 (6 bases). In germline, CDR1 is GTSNPN, CDR2 SVGIG (reference sequence). This CDR3 comprises 16 residues. Trimming cost V 4 bases and J 3 bases, with 18 bases left between them. The CDR3 DNA follows: TGTGCCTGGAATTCACGACAGGTGCTTTACACCGGGGAGCTGTTTTTT. It codes for CAWNSRQVLYTGELFF.

For the CDR3, the DNA is TGCGCCAGCAGCCAATCCCAGGGGGCCCCCTACGAGCAGTACTTC. Protein product: CASSQSQGAPYEQYF. The genes are TRBV4-3 and TRBJ2-7, with TRBD1 matching over 8 bases. CDR1 LGHNA and CDR2 YSLEER come from the germline V gene. The CDR3 has 15 residues. Trimming removed 2 bases from V and 2 bases from J; junction bases left unmatched: 5.

J is TRBJ1-6 and V is TRBV5-4; D is unresolved. This CDR3 contains 12 residues. V dropped 0 bases and J dropped 16 bases, with 11 bases sitting between them. Germline values: CDR1 SGHNT, CDR2 YYREEE (reference sequence). CDR3 amino acids: CASSLGEQTLHF. The CDR3 DNA follows: TGTGCCAGCAGCTTGGGTGAACAGACTCTCCACTTT.

Sample share makes this clone medium-sized (0.01 to 0.1%). This chain links TRBV5-1 with TRBJ1-1, with 8 bases that match TRBD1. Per germline, CDR1 SGHRS and CDR2 YFSETQ. The CDR3 runs to 14 residues. Losses at the gene ends were 4 bases for V and 7 bases for J; bases not matched to a gene: 9. The CDR3 reads CASSQGQELDEAFF. The CDR3 DNA sequence: TGCGCCAGCAGCCAGGGACAGGAGCTAGATGAAGCTTTCTTT.

This clone appeared a few times. V is TRBV2 and J is TRBJ1-1; D is undetermined. Germline loops: CDR1 SNHLY, CDR2 FYNNEI. This CDR3 is 15 amino acids long. V gave up 4 bases and J gave up 5 bases, with 17 bases separating them. The CDR3 bases are TGTGCCAGCAGTGCAGCGGCGTCCCGCGGAACTGAAGCTTTCTTT. Translating it yields CASSAAASRGTEAFF.

This clone was seen more than once but under ten times. The chain carries TRBV30 and TRBJ1-2; possible D gene TRBD1, 6 bases. This CDR3 contains 14 residues. CDR1 and CDR2 from the germline V gene are GTSNPN and SVGIG (reference sequence). Deletions cut 0 bases from V and 7 bases from J, with 15 bases between. CDR3: CAWSVAVIRGGYTF. CDR3 in DNA: TGTGCCTGGAGTGTGGCGGTCATCAGGGGTGGCTACACCTTC. The full variable domain, completed using reference TRBV30 and TRBJ1-2, is SQTIHQWPATLVQPVGSPLSLECTVEGTSNPNLYWYRQAAGRGLQLLFYSVGIGQISSEVPQNLSASRPQDRQFILSSKKLLLSDSGFYLCAWSVAVIRGGYTFGSGTRLTVV.

The chain carries TRBV4-2 and TRBJ1-1; tentatively, D is TRBD1 (5 bases). This CDR3 spans 15 amino acids. Per germline, CDR1 LGHNA and CDR2 YNFKEQ. V was shortened by 1 base and J by 1 base, with 10 bases between the two germline ends. The CDR3 sequence is CASSQGRDGNTEAFF. CDR3 nucleotides: TGTGCCAGCAGCCAAGGGCGGGACGGGAACACTGAAGCTTTCTTT.

The chain joins TRBV7-2 to TRBJ2-3; TRBD1 might be the D (5 bases). Germline CDR1 is SGHTA and CDR2 is FQGNSA. Deletions cut 1 base from V and 2 bases from J, with 10 bases between. The CDR3 sequence is 15 residues long. This CDR3 is CASSLGTGYTDTQYF. CDR3 coding DNA: TGTGCCAGCAGCTTAGGAACAGGATACACAGATACGCAGTATTTT.